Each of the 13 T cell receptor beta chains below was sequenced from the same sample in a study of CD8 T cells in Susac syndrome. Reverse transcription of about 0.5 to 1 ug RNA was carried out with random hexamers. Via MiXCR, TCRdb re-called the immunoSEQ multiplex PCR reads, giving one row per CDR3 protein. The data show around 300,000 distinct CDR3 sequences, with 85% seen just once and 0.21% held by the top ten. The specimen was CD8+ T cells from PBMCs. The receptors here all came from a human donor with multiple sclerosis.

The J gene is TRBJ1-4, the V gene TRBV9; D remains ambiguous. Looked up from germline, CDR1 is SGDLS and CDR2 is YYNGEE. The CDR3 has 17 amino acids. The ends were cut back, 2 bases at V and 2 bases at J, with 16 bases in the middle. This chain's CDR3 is CASSVSHGPGTNEKLFF. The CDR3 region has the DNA TGTGCCAGCAGCGTTTCTCACGGTCCCGGGACTAATGAAAAACTGTTTTTT.

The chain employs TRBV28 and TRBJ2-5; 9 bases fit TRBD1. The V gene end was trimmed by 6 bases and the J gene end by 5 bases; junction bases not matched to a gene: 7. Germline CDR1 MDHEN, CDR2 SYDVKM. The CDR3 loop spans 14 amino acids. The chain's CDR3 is CASRPTGGPETQYF. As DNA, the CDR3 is TGTGCCAGCAGGCCGACAGGGGGTCCCGAGACCCAGTACTTC.

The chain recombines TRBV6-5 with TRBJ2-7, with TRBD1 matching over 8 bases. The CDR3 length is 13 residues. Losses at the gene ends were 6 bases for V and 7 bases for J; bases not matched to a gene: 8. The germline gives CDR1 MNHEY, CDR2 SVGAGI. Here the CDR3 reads CASRGTGLEEQYF. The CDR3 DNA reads TGTGCCAGCAGGGGGACAGGACTTGAAGAGCAGTACTTC.

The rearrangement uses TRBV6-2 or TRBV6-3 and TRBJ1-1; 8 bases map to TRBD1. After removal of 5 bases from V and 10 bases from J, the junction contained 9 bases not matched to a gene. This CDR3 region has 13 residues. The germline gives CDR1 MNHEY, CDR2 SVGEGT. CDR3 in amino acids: CASSTWTGKGAFF. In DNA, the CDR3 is TGTGCCAGCAGTACTTGGACAGGGAAAGGAGCTTTCTTT.

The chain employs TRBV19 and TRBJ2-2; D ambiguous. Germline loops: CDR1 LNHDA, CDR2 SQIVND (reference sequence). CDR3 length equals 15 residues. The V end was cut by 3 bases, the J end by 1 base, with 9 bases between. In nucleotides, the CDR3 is TGTGCCAGTAGTATTCGGACGGAGAACACCGGGGAGCTGTTTTTT. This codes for CASSIRTENTGELFF.

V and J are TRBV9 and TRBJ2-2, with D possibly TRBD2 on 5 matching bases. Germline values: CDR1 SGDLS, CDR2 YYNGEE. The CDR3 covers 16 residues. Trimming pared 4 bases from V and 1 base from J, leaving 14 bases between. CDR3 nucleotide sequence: TGTGCCAGCAGCAGCCCAGCAGCGGAGAACACCGGGGAGCTGTTTTTT. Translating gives CASSSPAAENTGELFF.

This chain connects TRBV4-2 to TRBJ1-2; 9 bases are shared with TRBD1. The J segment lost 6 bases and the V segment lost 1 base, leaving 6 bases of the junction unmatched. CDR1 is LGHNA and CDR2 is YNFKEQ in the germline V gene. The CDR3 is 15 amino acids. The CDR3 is CASSQGLRQGDGYTF. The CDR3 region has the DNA TGTGCCAGCAGCCAAGGGCTTCGACAGGGGGATGGCTACACCTTC.

This chain's CDR3 is CASRPSSGLNTEAFF. DNA for the CDR3: TGTGCCAGCAGACCGTCTTCAGGGCTGAACACTGAAGCTTTCTTT. V gene TRBV6-4 combines with J gene TRBJ1-1, with D possibly being TRBD1 (5 bases). CDR3 length: 15 residues. The germline V and J ends were trimmed by 6 bases and 0 bases, with 14 bases remaining between them. The V gene's germline CDR1 is MRHNA and CDR2 SNTAGT.

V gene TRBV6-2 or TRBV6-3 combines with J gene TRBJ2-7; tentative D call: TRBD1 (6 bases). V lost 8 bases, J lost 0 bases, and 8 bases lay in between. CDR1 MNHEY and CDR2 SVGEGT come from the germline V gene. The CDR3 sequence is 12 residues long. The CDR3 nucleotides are TGTGCCAGCCGACAGGTCTCCTACGAGCAGTACTTC. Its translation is CASRQVSYEQYF.

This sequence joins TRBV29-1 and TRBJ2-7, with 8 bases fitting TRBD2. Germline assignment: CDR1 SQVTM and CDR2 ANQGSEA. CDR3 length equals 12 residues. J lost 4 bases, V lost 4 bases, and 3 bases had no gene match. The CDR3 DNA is TGCAGCGTTGTTGCTAGCGGGTACGAGCAGTACTTC. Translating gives CSVVASGYEQYF.

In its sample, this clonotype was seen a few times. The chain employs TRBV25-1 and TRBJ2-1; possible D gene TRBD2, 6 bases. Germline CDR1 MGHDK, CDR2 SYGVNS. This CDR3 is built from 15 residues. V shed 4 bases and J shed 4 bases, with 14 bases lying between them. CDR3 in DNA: TGTGCCAGCAGTGCCCATGGCGGGGAGTACAATGAGCAGTTCTTC. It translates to CASSAHGGEYNEQFF.

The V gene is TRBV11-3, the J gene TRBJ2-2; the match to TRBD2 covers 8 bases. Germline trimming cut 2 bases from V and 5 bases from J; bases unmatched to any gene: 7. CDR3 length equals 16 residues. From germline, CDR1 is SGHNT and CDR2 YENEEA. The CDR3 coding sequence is TGTGCCAGCAGCTTATGGGCCAGCGGGAGAACCGGGGAGCTGTTTTTT. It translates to CASSLWASGRTGELFF.

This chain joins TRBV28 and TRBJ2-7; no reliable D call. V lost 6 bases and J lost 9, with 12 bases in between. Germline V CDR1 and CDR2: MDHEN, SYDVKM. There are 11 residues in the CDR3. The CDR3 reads CASRSITAQYF. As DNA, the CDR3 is TGTGCCAGCAGGTCAATTACGGCGCAGTACTTC.